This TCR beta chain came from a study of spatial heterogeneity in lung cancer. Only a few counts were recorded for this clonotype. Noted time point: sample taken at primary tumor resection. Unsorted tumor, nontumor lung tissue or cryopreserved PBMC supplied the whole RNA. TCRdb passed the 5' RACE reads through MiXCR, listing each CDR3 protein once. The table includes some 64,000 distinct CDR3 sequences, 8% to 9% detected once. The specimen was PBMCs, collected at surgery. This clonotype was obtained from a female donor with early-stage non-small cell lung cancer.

The CDR3 DNA reads as TGTGCCAGCAGTGACAGCCCTAACTATGGCTACACCTTC. It yields the protein CASSDSPNYGYTF. The chain carries TRBV25-1 and TRBJ1-2; D not certain. V dropped 3 bases and J dropped 0 bases, with 5 bases sitting between them. The CDR3 has 13 amino acids. The germline CDR1 and CDR2 sequences are MGHDK and SYGVNS.